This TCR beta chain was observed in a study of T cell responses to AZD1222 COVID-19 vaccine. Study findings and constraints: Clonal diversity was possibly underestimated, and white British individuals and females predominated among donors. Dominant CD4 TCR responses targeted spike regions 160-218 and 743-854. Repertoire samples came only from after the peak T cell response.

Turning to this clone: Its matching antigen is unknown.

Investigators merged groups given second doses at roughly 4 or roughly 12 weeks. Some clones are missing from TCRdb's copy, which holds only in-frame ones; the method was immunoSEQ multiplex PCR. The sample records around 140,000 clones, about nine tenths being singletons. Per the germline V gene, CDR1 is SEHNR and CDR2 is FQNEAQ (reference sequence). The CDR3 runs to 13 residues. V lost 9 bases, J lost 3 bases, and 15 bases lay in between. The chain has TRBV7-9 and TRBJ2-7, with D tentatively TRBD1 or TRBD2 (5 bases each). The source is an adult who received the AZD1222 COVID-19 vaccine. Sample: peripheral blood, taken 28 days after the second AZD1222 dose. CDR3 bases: TGTGCCAGGTATATGCTTGGGGGCTACGAGCAGTACTTC. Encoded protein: CARYMLGGYEQYF.